The 12 T cell receptor beta chains given below trace back to one sample, sequenced in a study of blood T cell repertoires in COVID-19. Here immunoSEQ multiplex PCR was the method, and the copy in TCRdb shows in-frame clones only, minus some. The sample has around 40,000 clones; about 86% are singletons. The sequencing input was peripheral blood. These receptors all come from a man aged 35-49 years with COVID-19, enrolled during active disease.

The rearrangement joins TRBV30 to TRBJ1-1; the D is unclear. This CDR3 has 13 amino acids. Per germline, CDR1 GTSNPN and CDR2 SVGIG (reference sequence). V lost 3 bases and J 5 bases, leaving 13 bases between the germline ends. This chain's CDR3 is CAWSPSQQTEAFF. CDR3 in DNA: TGTGCCTGGAGCCCCTCACAGCAGACTGAAGCTTTCTTT. Based on the CDR3 plus reference TRBV30 and TRBJ1-1, the full variable domain is SQTIHQWPATLVQPVGSPLSLECTVEGTSNPNLYWYRQAAGRGLQLLFYSVGIGQISSEVPQNLSASRPQDRQFILSSKKLLLSDSGFYLCAWSPSQQTEAFFGQGTRLTVV.

V and J are TRBV19 and TRBJ1-2, with D possibly TRBD1 on 5 matching bases. Germline CDR1 and CDR2: LNHDA and SQIVND (reference sequence). V was trimmed by 3 bases and J by 8 bases, leaving 16 bases between them. The CDR3 extends over 14 amino acids. The DNA for the CDR3 is TGTGCCAGTAGTATGACAGTCGGCCCGAGAGGCTACACCTTC. Translation: CASSMTVGPRGYTF.

V gene TRBV28 combines with J gene TRBJ1-5, with 9 positions matching TRBD1. Germline V CDR1 and CDR2: MDHEN, SYDVKM. J lost 5 bases, V lost 8 bases, and 13 bases had no gene match. The CDR3 runs 16 residues. The CDR3 is CASLSNSNRGHQPQHF. The CDR3, as DNA: TGTGCCAGCCTCTCAAACTCAAACAGGGGGCATCAGCCCCAGCATTTT.

The chain uses TRBV5-1 and TRBJ1-2; 7 bases are shared with TRBD1. Germline lookup yields CDR1 SGHRS and CDR2 YFSETQ. The CDR3 sequence is 13 residues long. With V trimmed by 0 bases and J by 6 bases, 2 bases remained unmatched. CDR3 region: CASSLGTGDGYTF. In DNA form, the CDR3 reads TGCGCCAGCAGCTTGGGGACAGGCGATGGCTACACCTTC.

This clone was seen only a few times. The chain couples TRBV5-6 to TRBJ2-2, with 10 bases matching TRBD1. The CDR3 is 16 residues long. The junction had 10 bases not matched to a gene; V was cut back by 4 bases and J by 7 bases. CDR1 and CDR2 (germline): SGHDT, YYEEEE. CDR3 sequence: CASSLLGTGVGGELFF. CDR3 bases: TGTGCCAGCAGCCTTCTCGGGACAGGGGTTGGCGGGGAGCTGTTTTTT.

V is TRBV28 and J is TRBJ1-1; 8 bases match TRBD1. Germline V gene sequence: CDR1 MDHEN, CDR2 SYDVKM. There are 14 residues in the CDR3. Unmatched junction bases numbered 7, after V lost 6 bases and J lost 4 bases. The CDR3 DNA sequence: TGTGCCAGCAGGCCAGGGGGCTTGCCCACTGAAGCTTTCTTT. This translates into CASRPGGLPTEAFF.

The chain combines TRBV29-1 with TRBJ2-6; no clear D gene. The germline CDR1 and CDR2 sequences are SQVTM and ANQGSEA. The length of the CDR3 is 12 residues. With 7 bases removed from V and 4 bases from J, the gap between germline ends came to 8 bases. DNA of the CDR3: TGCAGCGCCGAGGCAGGGGCCAACGTCCTGACTTTC. Translation: CSAEAGANVLTF.

The V call is TRBV5-1, the J call TRBJ1-1, with a weak D call TRBD1 (5 bases). The CDR3 contains 16 residues. V was trimmed by 4 bases and J by 0 bases, leaving 16 bases between them. CDR1 is SGHRS, CDR2 YFSETQ, per germline. CDR3 nucleotides: TGCGCCAGCAGCGAAACAGGCGGGACGATGAACACTGAAGCTTTCTTT. As protein: CASSETGGTMNTEAFF.

The chain employs TRBV4-2 and TRBJ2-7; TRBD1 agrees at 9 bases. CDR1 is LGHNA, CDR2 YNFKEQ, per germline. The CDR3 extends over 15 amino acids. Trimming removed 0 bases from V and 6 bases from J; junction bases left unmatched: 6. The CDR3 loop is CASSQDGTGIGEQYF. The CDR3 DNA is TGTGCCAGCAGCCAAGATGGGACAGGGATCGGCGAGCAGTACTTC.

The rearrangement uses TRBV28 and TRBJ1-1; a weak D match, TRBD1 (6 bases). The CDR3 sequence is 15 residues long. Germline values: CDR1 MDHEN, CDR2 SYDVKM. Trimming shortened V by 5 bases and J by 0 bases, and 13 bases separated the two germline ends. CDR3 bases: TGTGCCAGCAGTGCCCCCGGGACAATGAACACTGAAGCTTTCTTT. It specifies CASSAPGTMNTEAFF.

The chain combines TRBV5-5 with TRBJ2-1; weak D call: TRBD2 (5 bases). The CDR3 is 15 amino acids. V shed 4 bases and J shed 0 bases, with 11 bases lying between them. The V gene's germline CDR1 is SGHKS and CDR2 YYEKEE (reference sequence). The CDR3 DNA sequence: TGTGCCAGCAGCCGTGAGCGGAGCTCCTACAATGAGCAGTTCTTC. Translated: CASSRERSSYNEQFF. The full variable domain, with the rest looked up from reference TRBV5-5 and TRBJ2-1, is DAGVTQSPTHLIKTRGQQVTLRCSPISGHKSVSWYQQVLGQGPQFIFQYYEKEERGRGNFPDRFSARQFPNYSSELNVNALLLGDSALYLCASSRERSSYNEQFFGPGTRLTVL.

This rearrangement joins TRBV19 to TRBJ1-6; 7 bases fit TRBD1. V shed 7 bases, J shed 8 bases, and the junction held 11 bases outside the gene matches. The CDR3 consists of 15 residues. The germline V gene has CDR1 LNHDA and CDR2 SQIVND (reference sequence). CDR3 DNA: TGTGCCAGTACTCCAACGACAGGGACCCATTCACCCCTCCACTTT. Amino acids: CASTPTTGTHSPLHF.